Shown below are 21 T cell receptor beta chains from a single sample sequenced in a study of cytomegalovirus exposure and HLA in healthy donors. In the PCR, 60 Vbeta and 13 Jbeta primers were used. The method was immunoSEQ multiplex PCR; TCRdb's version includes in-frame clones alone and lacks a portion of them. The sample holds 150,000 to 200,000 clones; approximately 80% are singletons and the top ten take around 9%. Material for sequencing was PBMCs. The origin of the receptors is a male donor in good health and CMV-seropositive.

The V and J genes are TRBV11-2 and TRBJ2-7; maybe TRBD1 (6 bases). The germline CDR1 and CDR2 sequences are SGHAT and FQNNGV. The CDR3 consists of 13 residues. With 8 bases removed from V and 2 bases from J, the gap between germline ends came to 13 bases. CDR3 loop: CASHWGQAYEQYF. The CDR3 coding sequence is TGTGCCAGCCATTGGGGACAAGCCTACGAGCAGTACTTC.

This rearrangement joins TRBV19 to TRBJ1-1; D remains ambiguous. The CDR3 consists of 16 residues. The germline V gene encodes CDR1 LNHDA and CDR2 SQIVND (reference sequence). The ends were cut back, 3 bases at V and 0 bases at J, with 14 bases in the middle. The CDR3 nucleotides read TGTGCCAGTAGTATTATTCGGGAAATGGTGAACACTGAAGCTTTCTTT. As protein: CASSIIREMVNTEAFF.

This chain connects TRBV5-1 to TRBJ2-1, with TRBD1 as a possible D gene (5 bases). V lost 7 bases and J 4 bases, leaving 12 bases between the germline ends. The length of the CDR3 is 13 residues. Germline values: CDR1 SGHRS, CDR2 YFSETQ. In nucleotides, the CDR3 is TGCGCCAGCCAGACCGACAGATACAATGAGCAGTTCTTC. Translating gives CASQTDRYNEQFF.

A note on this clone: At one end, the junction sequence differs from germline, possibly due to a read error. V is TRBV18 and J is TRBJ2-6; 8 nucleotides align to TRBD1. Germline CDR1 reads KGHSH; CDR2 reads LQKENI. The CDR3 length is 19 residues. CDR3 coding DNA: TGTGCCAGCTCACATCTGCCGGGACAGGACCTCTCTGGGGCCAACGGCCTGACTTTC. Encoded protein: CASSHLPGQDLSGANGLTF.

The chain uses TRBV4-1 and TRBJ1-2; D is uncertain. Germline V gene data show CDR1 as MGHRA and CDR2 as YSYEKL. Trimming took 0 bases from V and 4 from J, leaving 15 bases between them. This CDR3 contains 16 residues. The CDR3 reads CASSQERRSGGYGYTF. CDR3 coding DNA: TGCGCCAGCAGCCAAGAACGGAGGTCGGGCGGCTATGGCTACACCTTC.

This chain joins TRBV4-3 and TRBJ2-5, with 12 bases matching TRBD2. The CDR3 totals 16 residues. Germline values: CDR1 LGHNA, CDR2 YSLEER. V lost 1 base and J lost 5; bases outside the gene matches: 5. CDR3 region: CASSQGLAGGLETQYF. CDR3 bases: TGCGCCAGCAGCCAAGGTCTAGCGGGGGGGCTGGAGACCCAGTACTTC.

The chain is built from TRBV6-1 and TRBJ2-5, with 7 bases fitting TRBD1. J was trimmed by 2 bases and V by 6 bases; bases with no gene match: 9. The germline V gene encodes CDR1 MNHNS and CDR2 SASEGT. The CDR3 sequence is 15 residues long. DNA for the CDR3: TGTGCCAGCAGGGGGGACAGCCGGTGGCAAGAGACCCAGTACTTC. Translated: CASRGDSRWQETQYF.

The chain carries TRBV19 and TRBJ2-3; 12 nucleotides align to TRBD1. The trim removed 7 bases at V and 3 bases at J, leaving 5 bases unmatched. The CDR3 covers 15 residues. Germline CDR1 and CDR2: LNHDA and SQIVND (reference sequence). This chain's CDR3 is CASNKGQGATDTQYF. As DNA, the CDR3 is TGTGCCAGTAACAAGGGACAGGGGGCAACAGATACGCAGTATTTT.

This rearrangement joins TRBV27 to TRBJ2-5, with D possibly TRBD1 on 6 matching bases. The CDR3 is made up of 16 amino acids. The V and J ends lost 2 bases and 5 bases respectively, with 18 bases between them. The germline V gene encodes CDR1 MNHEY and CDR2 SMNVEV (reference sequence). CDR3 loop: CASSLEGNRELETQYF. In DNA, the CDR3 is TGTGCCAGCAGTTTAGAGGGAAACAGGGAGCTGGAGACCCAGTACTTC.

The chain recombines TRBV9 with TRBJ2-3, with 12 bases matching TRBD2. Per the germline V gene, CDR1 is SGDLS and CDR2 is YYNGEE. This CDR3 comprises 15 residues. V lost 4 bases to trimming and J lost 4 bases; unmatched junction nucleotides: 4. The DNA for the CDR3 is TGTGCCAGCAGCCTAGCGGGGGGGCCCCCAGATACGCAGTATTTT. Protein: CASSLAGGPPDTQYF.

The chain links TRBV30 to TRBJ1-6, with TRBD1 identical over 10 bases. This CDR3 region has 13 residues. Trimming cost V 4 bases and J 13 bases; bases outside gene matches: 7. Germline CDR1 GTSNPN, CDR2 SVGIG (reference sequence). Here the CDR3 reads CAWNRDRGDPLHF. Written as DNA, the CDR3 is TGTGCCTGGAACCGGGACAGGGGAGATCCCCTCCACTTT.

V is TRBV27 and J is TRBJ2-3, with 7 positions matching TRBD1. The V gene's germline CDR1 is MNHEY and CDR2 SMNVEV (reference sequence). The CDR3 loop spans 16 amino acids. Trimming at V came to 4 bases and at J to 2 bases, leaving 9 bases not matched to a gene. CDR3 sequence: CASSYQTGRLTDTQYF. The CDR3 DNA is TGTGCCAGCAGTTACCAGACAGGGAGACTCACAGATACGCAGTATTTT.

The chain recombines TRBV6-1 with TRBJ1-1; TRBD1 aligns across 7 bases. With 6 bases clipped from V and 3 bases from J, the junction kept 4 bases outside the gene matches. The CDR3 is made up of 13 amino acids. Germline V gene lookup returns CDR1 MNHNS and CDR2 SASEGT. The CDR3, as DNA: TGTGCCAGCAGGCAAGACAGGGACACTGAAGCTTTCTTT. Its translation is CASRQDRDTEAFF.

The chain links TRBV27 to TRBJ2-2, with 14 bases identical to TRBD2. There are 17 residues in the CDR3. Germline-derived CDR1 and CDR2 are MNHEY and SMNVEV (reference sequence). V was clipped by 4 bases and J by 6 bases; unmatched bases: 7. CDR3: CASSSTGLAGVPGELFF. Written as DNA, the CDR3 is TGTGCCAGCAGTTCGACGGGACTAGCGGGAGTCCCCGGGGAGCTGTTTTTT.

The CDR3 protein is CSVRPGEKTQYF. The CDR3 DNA reads TGCAGCGTCCGCCCGGGAGAAAAGACCCAGTACTTC. The rearrangement links TRBV29-1 to TRBJ2-5; possible D gene TRBD2, 6 bases. CDR1 is SQVTM and CDR2 is ANQGSEA in the germline V gene. The CDR3 has 12 amino acids. The ends were cut back, 6 bases at V and 6 bases at J, with 14 bases in the middle.

The chain employs TRBV20-1 and TRBJ2-5, with a tentative D call TRBD2 (6 bases). Trimming stripped 4 bases from V and 7 bases from J, with 10 bases between. The CDR3 is made up of 11 amino acids. CDR1 is DFQATT and CDR2 is SNEGSKA in the germline V gene (reference sequence). The CDR3 is CSAKRGGTQYF. The DNA for the CDR3 is TGCAGTGCTAAAAGGGGAGGGACCCAGTACTTC.

This chain joins TRBV15 and TRBJ1-3; no clear D gene. CDR3 length equals 14 residues. CDR1 LNHNV and CDR2 YYDKDF come from the germline V gene (reference sequence). Trimming took 5 bases from V and 4 from J, leaving 12 bases between them. The CDR3 is CATSVIAGGNTIYF. The CDR3 DNA sequence: TGTGCCACCAGCGTGATAGCTGGAGGAAACACCATATATTTT.

The chain is built from TRBV7-2 and TRBJ1-1; D unresolved. CDR1 and CDR2 (germline): SGHTA, FQGNSA. V dropped 0 bases and J dropped 0 bases, with 8 bases sitting between them. The CDR3 totals 15 residues. This CDR3 is CASSLATTMNTEAFF. The CDR3 coding sequence is TGTGCCAGCAGCTTAGCCACAACCATGAACACTGAAGCTTTCTTT.

The chain couples TRBV15 to TRBJ1-2; maybe TRBD1 (5 bases). The CDR3 extends over 14 amino acids. V dropped 1 base and J dropped 8 bases, with 14 bases sitting between them. Germline assignment: CDR1 LNHNV and CDR2 YYDKDF (reference sequence). The CDR3 DNA follows: TGTGCCACCAGCAGAGGGGGGACTCCCTGGGGCTACACCTTC. Protein product: CATSRGGTPWGYTF.

V is TRBV4-3 and J is TRBJ2-1; D possibly corresponds to TRBD2 (6 bases). The CDR3 spans 17 residues. The V end lost 1 base, the J end lost 2 bases, and 15 bases lay between the germline ends. The germline gives CDR1 LGHNA, CDR2 YSLEER. The CDR3 sequence: CASSQALGPSAYNEQFF. CDR3 DNA sequence: TGCGCCAGCAGCCAAGCCTTAGGCCCTAGCGCCTACAATGAGCAGTTCTTC.

Note on this clone: Distinct nucleotide sequences in the sample also encode this CDR3. The rearrangement links TRBV9 to TRBJ2-3, with 12 positions matching TRBD2. V shed 1 base and J 5 bases; nucleotides not matched to a gene: 2. The CDR3 has 15 amino acids. CDR1 and CDR2 from the germline V gene are SGDLS and YYNGEE. CDR3 region: CASSVLAGGVDTQYF. CDR3 DNA: TGTGCCAGCAGCGTACTAGCGGGGGGGGTAGATACGCAGTATTTT.